The source of this TCR beta chain is a study of Ad26.COV2.S vaccination and SARS-CoV-2 variants. Assay: immunoSEQ multiplex PCR; the TCRdb copy retains only in-frame clones and omits some. The sample lists about 680,000 clones, about 90% occurring once. The germline V gene encodes CDR1 MNHEY and CDR2 SVGAGI. CDR3 length: 13 amino acids. V lost 2 bases and J lost 7, with 12 bases in between. Treatment in this sample: roughly 18 received Ad26.COV2.S at low or high dose, single or two shots; roughly five received placebo; per-sample allocation not given. Day 63 after the first vaccine or placebo injection was the time point for sampling.

The J gene is TRBJ2-7, the V gene TRBV6-5, with unresolved D. This TCR derives from a person aged 18-65 years who received the Ad26.COV2.S COVID-19 vaccine or a placebo. The material was peripheral blood, obtained in a trial of Ad26.COV2.S vaccine versus placebo. CDR3 sequence: CASSYTRRREQYF. Written as DNA, the CDR3 is TGTGCCAGCAGTTACACTCGACGCCGGGAGCAGTACTTC.